A selection of T cell receptor beta chains follows, all from one sample in a study of cytomegalovirus exposure and HLA in healthy donors. The protocol was immunoSEQ multiplex PCR, while the TCRdb copy is restricted to in-frame clones and leaves out a portion. The sample lists a few hundred thousand clones, 65% to 90% seen once, with around 1.4% in the top ten. The sample taken for sequencing was PBMCs. The receptors shown here come from a girl aged 5-17 years in good health and CMV-seronegative. Each CDR3 is given without its conserved first and last residue.

TRBJ2-7,TRBV7-2,ASSPLGGEGYYEQY
TRBJ2-3,TRBV9,ASSVAVQGAHVDTQY
TRBJ1-4,TRBV18,ASSPERSEKLF
TRBJ2-5,TRBV5-1,ASSLAFQGPAETQY
TRBJ2-7,TRBV27,ASSLLPGQSYEQY
TRBJ2-6,TRBV6-4,ASSARSGANVLT
TRBJ2-1,TRBV5-4,ASSLGPSGTYNEQF
TRBJ1-2,TRBV6-6,ASTTRDRAMRGYT
TRBJ1-2,TRBV19,ASSTLTGGGRSYGYT
TRBJ2-1,TRBV10-1,ASSQRGLAGYNEQF
TRBJ1-3,TRBV28,ASSSGQGGNTIY
TRBJ2-4,TRBV13,ASSRGGFSVIQY
TRBJ1-1,TRBV7-2,ASSLVDRPKAF
TRBJ2-7,TRBV7-8,ASILSPGYEQY
TRBJ1-2,TRBV7-2,AEHSPGSYGYT
TRBJ2-5,TRBV28,ASSRETQY
TRBJ2-5,TRBV7-2,ASSRDRGETQY
TRBJ1-2,TRBV2,ASSALRGQDGYT
TRBJ1-2,TRBV6-5,ASSRSKGEGYT
TRBJ1-1,TRBV5-1,ASSLSMGPKYTEAF
TRBJ1-1,TRBV7-8,ASSITLRRGTEAF
TRBJ2-5,TRBV7-9,SSSSGRGHPGETQY